This T cell receptor (beta chain) originates from a study of blood T cell repertoires in COVID-19. Study information: There were acute and convalescent COVID-19 samples, and they came from the United States, Italy and Spain.

V lost 3 bases, J lost 6 bases, and 13 bases lay in between. The CDR3 runs 14 residues. Germline lookup yields CDR1 MNHEY and CDR2 SMNVEV (reference sequence). In the original workflow: How many nucleated cells were present was estimated from reference gene primer amplification. The data were produced by immunoSEQ multiplex PCR, yet TCRdb's version contains in-frame clones alone and is incomplete. V and J calls and clone size follow that table, whereas D and trimming were derived from the DNA. The table shows 150,000 to 200,000 clones, with 82% occurring only once. It was during active infection that Seattle patients were enrolled and then longitudinally followed.

The receptor comes from a woman between 40 and 50 years old with COVID-19, enrolled during active disease. The sequencing sample was made of peripheral blood. The chain has TRBV27 and TRBJ2-3; D unclear. The CDR3 sequence: CASSFVRGADTQYF. DNA of the CDR3: TGTGCCAGCAGTTTTGTTCGCGGAGCGGATACGCAGTATTTT.